The 4 T cell receptor beta chains listed next were all sequenced from one sample in a study of regulatory T cells in long-lasting Graves disease. Assembly of TCR beta libraries relied on iRepertoire HTBI primers together with Arm-PCR of CDR3 regions. A single record per CDR3 protein comes from TCRdb applying MiXCR to the multiplex PCR reads. The sample shows about 350,000 distinct CDR3 sequences, 16% of them seen only once. The time point here: newly diagnosed GD, antithyroid drugs for less than 3 months. PBMCs were the source of the RNA used for TCR sequencing. This same sample was also part of a study on T cells in Graves' hyperthyroidism and ophthalmopathy.

The source material was peripheral blood mononuclear cells (PBMCs), sampled at new diagnosis, from a patient treated with antithyroid drugs. Receptors originate from a man in his forties or fifties with Graves disease.

As for this clonotype: The likely explanation is a read error, given a far larger clone one base away. The rearrangement links TRBV4-3 to TRBJ2-1; the D is unclear. The CDR3 spans 13 residues. From germline, CDR1 is LGHNA and CDR2 YSLEER. Trimming took off 5 bases at V and 5 bases at J, with 10 bases between the two ends. CDR3 amino acids: CASSGRWDNEQFF. DNA for the CDR3: TGCGCCAGCAGCGGGCGGTGGGACAATGAGCAGTTCTTC.

The V call is TRBV18, the J call TRBJ2-7; 9 bases line up with TRBD2. The CDR3 covers 20 residues. Trimming removed 3 bases from V and 6 bases from J; junction bases left unmatched: 24. Per germline, CDR1 KGHSH and CDR2 LQKENI. CDR3 in DNA: TGTGCCAGCTCACCCTGGGACACCCCAGGGGTAGCGGGGGTATCGGGCGAGCAGTACTTC. It specifies CASSPWDTPGVAGVSGEQYF.

The DNA of the CDR3 is TGTGCCAGCAGTTTAGGAGTCAGGGGTCGTGGCTACACCTTC. Amino acids: CASSLGVRGRGYTF. V usage is TRBV28 and J usage is TRBJ1-2; maybe TRBD1 (6 bases). The CDR3 consists of 14 residues. The V gene lost 2 bases and the J gene lost 7 bases, with 14 bases spanning the gap. Germline V CDR1 and CDR2: MDHEN, SYDVKM.

Details on this clonotype: One end of the junction is discordant with germline, which a read error may explain. The chain has TRBV4-3 and TRBJ2-7, with D unresolved. Germline lookup yields CDR1 LGHNA and CDR2 YSLEER. The CDR3 covers 15 residues. CDR3 bases: TGTGCCAGCAGCCAAGAAAATAGCCAGCTCTACGAGCAGTACTTC. As protein: CASSQENSQLYEQYF.